This TCR beta chain was retrieved from a study of shared clonotypes between healthy human individuals (dated by TCRdb to 2018 to 2021). Study-wide context: The cohort included three men and a couple of women between 18 and 49 years of age. For each donor, CD4 naive and CD4 memory were each given three plates, CD8 naive was given two plates, and CD8 memory was given one plate. To estimate repertoire size and how much clonotype sharing occurs between individuals, the study deeply sequenced the blood TCR repertoires of several healthy adults. Different laboratories and diverse techniques were used to prepare libraries and sequence TCR repertoires, to increase sequencing depth and limit assay-specific biases. Between about 0.8 and 8.9 billion PBMCs per donor were obtained by leukapheresis. What the work shows at the level of the full study, not this receptor alone: Higher generation probabilities were observed for clonotypes shared by all four sorted-subset donors than for non-shared clonotypes. Even with the large sequencing depth, rarefaction of the sorted-subset datasets indicated that sequencing was incomplete. About 5% of naive CD4, 3.5% of naive CD8, approximately 2% of memory CD4, and around 0.42% of memory CD8 clonotypes were shared across a few donors. Based on pairwise subsampling, the degree of clonotype sharing among donors was expected to be affected by sequencing depth. Naive subsets generally had larger estimated clonotype richness than memory subsets did. Only blood was sampled, and tissue TCR repertoires likely differ from those in blood. The small number of donors limited the genetic and exposure-history diversity represented.

This clone occurred once. This receptor's antigen is unknown. No much larger clone is present one base from it, and per-base qualities are unavailable. For the CD8 naive samples, CD45RO-negative cells were positively selected for CCR7, yielding a CD45RA+CCR7+ population from which TemRA cells were excluded. The donors were healthy, HIV-negative adults who had no recently reported acute infections or vaccinations. Only Caucasian adults living in Nashville, Tennessee, USA were represented among the donors. After blood collection by leukapheresis, PBMCs were isolated using Ficoll-Histopaque density gradient centrifugation and then cryopreserved in the vapor phase of liquid nitrogen. Analytical flow cytometry was used to check the purity and quantity of each magnetically sorted T cell population. From each sorted fraction, genomic DNA was isolated and quantified by UV absorbance on a Nanodrop 2000c. Using the deep immunoSEQ assay, multiplex PCR amplified TCR CDR3 regions from genomic DNA. Genomic DNA extracted from each cell subset was distributed evenly over all wells of several immunoSEQ 96-well plates, and each plate served as one replicate. For sorted subsets, each replicate PCR was loaded with approximately 0.2 ug genomic DNA, equivalent to about 30,000 T cell genomes. Purified libraries were measured with a Qubit 3.0 fluorometer, size-checked on a Bioanalyzer 2100, and measured again with the KAPA Library Quantification kit. Each immunoSEQ 96-well plate was sequenced on its own single-read 150-cycle Illumina NextSeq 550 flow cell. For the original study's pipeline: The immunoSEQ output contained only junctional sequences without quality scores, so filtering could not match that applied to full-length reads. Sequences were annotated with PyIR, a Python wrapper for IgBLAST v1.9, and V/J genes and CDR3 were assigned using IMGT germline references. Any read was removed if the V/J assignment was weak (E-value above 1e-6), the CDR3 was missing, or the read contained stop codons, out-of-frame junctions, or ambiguous translated residues. A V3J clonotype was defined by an identical inferred V gene, J gene, and CDR3 amino acid sequence. The percentage overlap between two repertoires was calculated by dividing the number of shared unique clonotypes by the size of the smaller repertoire. Three approaches were used to assess repertoire richness: RTK rarefaction, the Chao1 estimator, and Recon v2.1 estimates of unobserved clonotypes. Generation probabilities were computed with OLGA for all TCRbeta clonotypes obtained by the gDNA method from a handful of donors. TCRdb took over this immuneACCESS table, retaining in-frame rearrangements with V and J assigned. Such tables are incomplete; in checked studies, under half of the missing clones stem from an unresolved V gene, and the remainder is unexplained. Clone size and V and J calls were adopted from that table, with D and trimming inferred from the DNA. The sample data list some 630,000 clones, and 96% of these were observed just once. The ten most abundant clones make up more than 0.085% of the sample.

Based on the germline V gene (reference sequence), the CDR1 and CDR2 sequences are MNHEY and SMNVEV. From cysteine to phenylalanine, the CDR3 is 15 amino acids long. Solely the CDR3 DNA is kept, with 45 bases framed from the first base. For this chain, trimming is 4 bases at the V end and 3 bases at the J end, and the number of junction bases without a gene match is 6. Sequencing was carried out using naive CD8+ T cells sorted from blood. The sample's cell subset or site label, in plain terms: CD45RA+CCR7+. The rearranged segments are TRBV27 and TRBJ2-5; 9 of the junction bases match TRBD1. This TCR was sampled from a woman in her thirties in good health. The CDR3 protein sequence reads: CASSSRRTGEETQYF. The DNA sequence reads TGTGCCAGCAGTTCTCGCCGGACAGGGGAAGAGACCCAGTACTTC.